The 10 T cell receptor beta chains reported below all come from one sample, sequenced in a study of blood T cell repertoires in COVID-19. Generated by immunoSEQ multiplex PCR, the TCRdb table keeps only in-frame clones and is missing some. Of around 78,000 clones in the sample, around nine tenths are singletons; the top ten hold around 1%. The sample consisted of PBMCs or T cells enriched from blood (not recorded which). The receptors come from a woman between 50 and 59 years old with acute COVID-19.

This clone has a single count. The chain recombines TRBV4-3 with TRBJ1-1; 10 positions match TRBD1. V lost 2 bases, J lost 3 bases, and 3 bases stayed unmatched. This CDR3 spans 15 amino acids. Germline CDR1 and CDR2: LGHNA and YSLEER. This CDR3 is CASSQRDRGDTEAFF. The CDR3 DNA follows: TGCGCCAGCAGCCAACGGGACAGGGGAGACACTGAAGCTTTCTTT.

V and J are TRBV30 and TRBJ1-6; D is perhaps TRBD1 (5 bases). The CDR3 extends over 20 amino acids. Between the trimmed V and J ends, which lost 0 bases and 0 bases, there was a span of 21 bases. Germline-derived CDR1 and CDR2 are GTSNPN and SVGIG (reference sequence). The CDR3 protein is CAWSVAGGPGTLSYNSPLHF. Here the CDR3 DNA reads TGTGCCTGGAGTGTAGCCGGGGGTCCAGGGACCCTCTCCTATAATTCACCCCTCCACTTT.

V gene TRBV10-2 combines with J gene TRBJ1-2, with 9 bases matching TRBD1. Per the germline V gene, CDR1 is WSHSY and CDR2 is SAAADI. The CDR3 has 15 residues. After removal of 4 bases from V and 8 bases from J, the junction contained 11 bases not matched to a gene. The CDR3 region has the DNA TGCGCCAGCAGTGGACTCCGCACAGGGGGCAGCGGCTACACCTTC. Protein product: CASSGLRTGGSGYTF.

This chain links TRBV7-2 with TRBJ1-4, with TRBD1 as a possible D gene (6 bases). Germline loops: CDR1 SGHTA, CDR2 FQGNSA. The CDR3 consists of 13 residues. The germline V and J ends were trimmed by 6 bases and 4 bases, with 9 bases remaining between them. CDR3 DNA: TGTGCCAGCAGTAGGACAGTTAATGAAAAACTGTTTTTT. Its translation: CASSRTVNEKLFF.

The chain is built from TRBV3-1 (or the pseudogene TRBV3-2) and TRBJ2-2; 13 bases are a match to TRBD2. The V segment lost 2 bases and the J segment 6 bases; nucleotides outside the gene matches: 12. Germline lookup yields CDR1 LGHDT and CDR2 YNNKEL (reference sequence). The CDR3 loop spans 19 amino acids. The chain's CDR3 is CASSQPWTSGSTPPGELFF. As DNA, the CDR3 is TGTGCCAGCAGCCAACCCTGGACTAGCGGGAGTACCCCTCCCGGGGAGCTGTTTTTT.

The chain uses TRBV7-9 and TRBJ2-5; possibly TRBD2 for D (6 bases). The CDR3 is 13 residues long. V was pared by 5 bases and J by 2 bases, with 9 bases between. In germline, CDR1 is SEHNR, CDR2 FQNEAQ (reference sequence). For the CDR3, the DNA is TGTGCCAGCAGCCGTAGCGGACAAGAGACCCAGTACTTC. Encoded protein: CASSRSGQETQYF.

The chain uses TRBV5-6 and TRBJ1-5; 12 positions agree with TRBD1. Germline V CDR1 and CDR2: SGHDT, YYEEEE. V shed 1 base and J 2 bases; nucleotides not matched to a gene: 4. CDR3 length: 17 amino acids. CDR3 bases: TGTGCCAGCAGCTTGCCGGGACAGGGGGCCGGCAATCAGCCCCAGCATTTT. Residues: CASSLPGQGAGNQPQHF.

This clone turned up a few times. CDR3 protein: CASSPRSLFYEQYF. The DNA of the CDR3 is TGTGCCAGCAGCCCGAGGTCTCTATTTTACGAGCAGTACTTC. The rearrangement joins TRBV6-2 or TRBV6-3 to TRBJ2-7; D not certain. The CDR3 is 14 residues long. The V gene's germline CDR1 is MNHEY and CDR2 SVGEGT. The V end lost 6 bases, the J end lost 4 bases, and 16 bases lay between the germline ends.

The chain uses TRBV21-1 and TRBJ2-7; the tabulated D call, TRBD2, remains unverified against the DNA. TRBV21-1 is termed a pseudogene. This CDR3 has 13 residues. The CDR3 here is CASSLITVYEQYF. CDR3 bases: TGTGCCAGCAGCCTTATCACGGTTTACGAGCAGTACTTC.

The CDR3 region is CAWSGQGYNEQFF. The CDR3 nucleotides are TGTGCCTGGAGTGGACAGGGGTACAATGAGCAGTTCTTC. This chain joins TRBV30 and TRBJ2-1; 8 bases fit TRBD1. Germline values: CDR1 GTSNPN, CDR2 SVGIG (reference sequence). After removal of 1 base from V and 4 bases from J, the junction contained 0 bases not matched to a gene. The length of the CDR3 is 13 residues.